This T cell receptor beta chain comes out of a study of tumor and adjacent non-tumor tissue in lung cancer. Broader study findings: Compared with tumor, normal lung showed significantly lower TCR diversity. Patients with more diverse tumor TCRs had worse survival.

The library came from three nested PCR rounds adapted from ARM-PCR protocols. TCRdb independently ran MiXCR on the multiplex PCR reads; one entry per CDR3 protein. The repertoire holds 43,000 or so distinct CDR3 sequences, with more than 50% as singletons. Germline V gene sequence: CDR1 MDHEN, CDR2 SYDVKM. The CDR3 loop spans 12 amino acids. Trimming cost V 5 bases and J 5 bases, with 10 bases left between them. This sample's RNA came from whole unsorted tissue. The normal lung tissue was taken more than 3 cm from the tumor edge. There are many counts of this clonotype. Its target is not known. The sample comprised distant non-tumor lung tissue. This chain joins TRBV28 and TRBJ2-7, with D uncertain. The sequence was collected from a man in his fifties with non-small cell lung cancer. The CDR3 sequence: CASSTVGNEQYF. The CDR3 DNA reads as TGTGCCAGCAGTACCGTAGGGAACGAGCAGTACTTC.